This entry lists 4 T cell receptor beta chains sequenced from one sample in a study of early T cells in non-severe SARS-CoV-2 infection. Via MiXCR, TCRdb re-called the 5' RACE reads, giving one row per CDR3 protein. The table shows 66,000 or so distinct CDR3 sequences, with more than 10% occurring only once. The sample was whole blood. These receptors originate from an adult who was a healthcare worker with PCR-confirmed SARS-CoV-2 infection or an uninfected control (not recorded which).

The chain carries TRBV7-2 and TRBJ2-5; the D gene is possibly TRBD1 (5 bases). Trimming removed 1 base from V and 0 bases from J, with 15 bases in between. The CDR3 consists of 17 residues. Germline assignment: CDR1 SGHTA and CDR2 FQGNSA. The CDR3 sequence: CASSLGPGSMYQETQYF. The CDR3, as DNA: TGTGCCAGCAGCTTAGGTCCAGGGTCGATGTACCAAGAGACCCAGTACTTC.

This clonotype came up many times. This chain links TRBV5-8 with TRBJ1-2, with D perhaps matching TRBD1 (5 bases). This CDR3 is built from 16 residues. Deletions cut 7 bases from V and 4 bases from J, with 23 bases between. CDR1 is SGHTS, CDR2 YDEGEE, per germline. The CDR3 here is CASPSGRGVSTYGYTF. For the CDR3, the DNA is TGTGCCAGCCCATCCGGTCGGGGCGTCAGCACCTATGGCTACACCTTC.

This clonotype has a count of ten or more. The genes are TRBV11-2 and TRBJ2-1; D gene uncertain. CDR1 SGHAT and CDR2 FQNNGV come from the germline V gene. The CDR3 length is 13 residues. Deletions cut 5 bases from V and 8 bases from J, with 13 bases between. As DNA, the CDR3 is TGTGCCAGCAGCATGACTGGCCAGGATGAGCAGTTCTTC. Translated: CASSMTGQDEQFF.

This clonotype was seen repeatedly, ten times or more. This sequence joins TRBV14 and TRBJ2-1; 9 positions match TRBD2. The germline V gene has CDR1 SGHDN and CDR2 FVKESK. This CDR3 is 17 amino acids long. The trim removed 3 bases at V and 0 bases at J, leaving 6 bases unmatched. The CDR3 protein is CASSHRLAESSYNEQFF. Here the CDR3 DNA reads TGTGCCAGCAGCCACCGACTAGCGGAGAGCTCCTACAATGAGCAGTTCTTC. The entire variable domain, with the rest obtained from reference TRBV14 and TRBJ2-1, is as follows: EAGVTQFPSHSVIEKGQTVTLRCDPISGHDNLYWYRRVMGKEIKFLLHFVKESKQDESGMPNNRFLAERTGGTYSTLKVQPAELEDSGVYFCASSHRLAESSYNEQFFGPGTRLTVL.